Following are 22 T cell receptor beta chains from one sample sequenced in a study of blood T cell repertoires in COVID-19. Generated by immunoSEQ multiplex PCR, the TCRdb table keeps only in-frame clones and is missing some. The repertoire consists of approximately 250,000 clones, with approximately 85% occurring once and the leading ten covering approximately 9.6%. The sequencing input was PBMCs or T cells enriched from blood (not recorded which). The receptor set was obtained from a woman aged 45-65 years with acute COVID-19.

The chain has TRBV19 and TRBJ2-1; D might be TRBD1 (6 bases). With 8 bases removed from V and 2 bases from J, the gap between germline ends came to 13 bases. From germline, CDR1 is LNHDA and CDR2 SQIVND (reference sequence). This CDR3 region has 14 residues. The CDR3: CASATGIAYNEQFF. As DNA, the CDR3 is TGTGCCAGTGCCACAGGGATCGCCTACAATGAGCAGTTCTTC.

This rearrangement joins TRBV7-3 to TRBJ2-2; no clear D. The V and J ends lost 0 bases and 7 bases respectively, with 9 bases between them. This CDR3 is 14 amino acids long. In germline, CDR1 is SGHTA, CDR2 FQGTGA. Here the CDR3 DNA reads TGTGCCAGCAGCTTAACGTTATCAGGCGGGGAGCTGTTTTTT. This codes for CASSLTLSGGELFF.

This clone was seen a single time. The gene calls are TRBV6-5 and TRBJ1-3, with 8 bases aligning to TRBD1. Germline CDR1 is MNHEY and CDR2 is SVGAGI. V lost 10 bases to trimming and J lost 6 bases; unmatched junction nucleotides: 8. The CDR3 is 13 amino acids. The CDR3 is CATRQGLENTIYF. Here the CDR3 DNA reads TGTGCCACACGACAGGGGCTTGAAAACACCATATATTTT.

V gene TRBV20-1 combines with J gene TRBJ1-3; 7 positions agree with TRBD1. V dropped 3 bases and J dropped 6; count of bases not matched to a gene: 11. This CDR3 has 15 amino acids. Germline V lookup: CDR1 DFQATT, CDR2 SNEGSKA (reference sequence). CDR3 DNA: TGCAGTGCTAGTAAGCGGACAGGCTTAGAAAACACCATATATTTT. Its translation is CSASKRTGLENTIYF.

This chain connects TRBV3-1 (or the pseudogene TRBV3-2) to TRBJ2-7; no definite D call. The CDR3 contains 14 residues. Per the germline V gene, CDR1 is LGHDT and CDR2 is YNNKEL (reference sequence). Trimming took 2 bases from V and 2 from J, leaving 10 bases between them. CDR3 DNA: TGTGCCAGCAGCCAACAGCAGGTTACCTACGAGCAGTACTTC. Translating it yields CASSQQQVTYEQYF.

The chain uses TRBV19 and TRBJ1-2; weak D call: TRBD1 (5 bases). CDR3 length: 15 residues. Germline V gene lookup returns CDR1 LNHDA and CDR2 SQIVND (reference sequence). V was trimmed by 7 bases and J by 4 bases, leaving 19 bases between them. CDR3 DNA: TGTGCCAGTACCCAACAGGCGCCGCTGGGCTATGGCTACACCTTC. Amino acids: CASTQQAPLGYGYTF.

This clone came up once. The genes are TRBV15 and TRBJ1-2; maybe TRBD1 (5 bases). Germline CDR1 is LNHNV and CDR2 is YYDKDF (reference sequence). The V end lost 3 bases, the J end lost 3 bases, and 11 bases lay between the germline ends. This CDR3 contains 14 residues. The CDR3 spells CATSRPGLYYGYTF. CDR3 coding DNA: TGTGCCACCAGCAGGCCGGGACTATACTATGGCTACACCTTC.

This sequence joins TRBV7-9 and TRBJ1-2; D ambiguous. The CDR3 is 11 residues long. CDR1 is SEHNR and CDR2 is FQNEAQ in the germline V gene (reference sequence). The V end was cut by 6 bases, the J end by 4 bases, with 6 bases between. The CDR3 sequence is CASSSPYGYTF. DNA for the CDR3: TGTGCCAGCAGTAGTCCCTATGGCTACACCTTC.

This clone was counted a few times. V is TRBV12-5 and J is TRBJ1-1; D remains unclear. The CDR3 totals 14 residues. V was clipped by 0 bases and J by 1 base, with 6 bases between them. Looked up from germline, CDR1 is LGHNT and CDR2 is FRNRAP. The CDR3 nucleotides are TGTGCTAGTGGTTTGGTAGGCGGGAACACTGAAGCTTTCTTT. It translates to CASGLVGGNTEAFF.

This clone has a single count. This chain connects TRBV7-2 to TRBJ2-1, with a weak D call TRBD2 (5 bases). CDR1 is SGHTA and CDR2 is FQGNSA in the germline V gene. Trimming shortened V by 1 base and J by 3 bases, and 10 bases separated the two germline ends. The CDR3 contains 15 residues. The CDR3 region is CASSLVGVGYNEQFF. CDR3 DNA sequence: TGTGCCAGCAGCTTAGTCGGGGTGGGCTACAATGAGCAGTTCTTC.

V is TRBV6-6 and J is TRBJ2-2; the match to TRBD1 covers 7 bases. The germline V gene encodes CDR1 MNHNY and CDR2 SVGAGI (reference sequence). The J segment lost 6 bases and the V segment lost 7 bases, leaving 17 bases of the junction unmatched. This CDR3 region has 17 residues. The CDR3 DNA reads as TGTGCCAGCAATCGAACACCCGGGACAGCGACCGCCGGGGAGCTGTTTTTT. Encoded protein: CASNRTPGTATAGELFF.

This clone was found once. The chain links TRBV9 to TRBJ2-3; 9 nucleotides line up with TRBD2. Germline V gives CDR1 SGDLS, CDR2 YYNGEE. V shed 5 bases and J 6 bases; nucleotides not matched to a gene: 10. The CDR3 totals 15 residues. CDR3 protein: CASSQLAGAIDTQYF. The CDR3 DNA sequence: TGTGCCAGCAGTCAGTTAGCGGGGGCTATTGATACGCAGTATTTT.

The CDR3 region has the DNA TGTGCCAGCAGCTTACAGGTCAACACTGAAGCTTTCTTT. Translated: CASSLQVNTEAFF. The chain is built from TRBV7-6 and TRBJ1-1; no clear D. The CDR3 contains 13 residues. Germline CDR1 and CDR2: SGHVS and FNYEAQ. V was pared by 2 bases and J by 2 bases, with 6 bases between. Looking up the rest from reference TRBV7-6 and TRBJ1-1 gives the full variable domain: GAGVSQSPRYKVTKRGQDVALRCDPISGHVSLYWYRQALGQGPEFLTYFNYEAQQDKSGLPNDRFSAERPEGSISTLTIQRTEQRDSAMYRCASSLQVNTEAFFGQGTRLTVV.

This clone was detected only a few times. The V and J genes are TRBV5-1 and TRBJ1-4, with TRBD1 matching over 9 bases. This CDR3 is built from 16 residues. Germline V lookup: CDR1 SGHRS, CDR2 YFSETQ. V lost 5 bases to trimming and J lost 4 bases; unmatched junction nucleotides: 9. The CDR3 region is CASSSGTGYGNEKLFF. The CDR3 bases are TGCGCCAGCAGTTCTGGGACAGGGTATGGTAATGAAAAACTGTTTTTT.

This chain connects TRBV7-2 to TRBJ1-1, with TRBD1 as a possible D gene (5 bases). With 5 bases removed from V and 1 base from J, the gap between germline ends came to 11 bases. The CDR3 loop spans 14 amino acids. Germline V gene lookup returns CDR1 SGHTA and CDR2 FQGNSA. The CDR3 spells CASSTGRPNTEAFF. The CDR3 nucleotides are TGTGCCAGCAGCACAGGACGGCCGAACACTGAAGCTTTCTTT.

The chain employs TRBV27 and TRBJ1-5; possibly TRBD1 for D (5 bases). The germline V gene has CDR1 MNHEY and CDR2 SMNVEV (reference sequence). Trimming removed 0 bases from V and 3 bases from J, with 15 bases in between. The CDR3 consists of 17 residues. CDR3 nucleotides: TGTGCCAGCAGTTTATCGTCGCAGGGCATCCCCAATCAGCCCCAGCATTTT. This encodes CASSLSSQGIPNQPQHF.

The chain joins TRBV27 to TRBJ1-5; D gene ambiguous. Germline lookup yields CDR1 MNHEY and CDR2 SMNVEV (reference sequence). With 7 bases removed from V and 7 bases from J, the gap between germline ends came to 5 bases. The CDR3 totals 10 residues. The DNA for the CDR3 is TGTGCCAGCATTCCACAGCCCCAGCATTTT. It yields the protein CASIPQPQHF.

J is TRBJ1-1 and V is TRBV19; D is undetermined. This CDR3 has 14 amino acids. V was trimmed by 5 bases and J by 1 base, leaving 11 bases between them. The germline V gene encodes CDR1 LNHDA and CDR2 SQIVND (reference sequence). The CDR3 nucleotides are TGTGCCAGTAGTCTGTCTCGGGGGAACACTGAAGCTTTCTTT. Its translation is CASSLSRGNTEAFF.

CDR3 bases: TGTGCCAGCAGTGAATCTAACGGTCTTTACTATGGCTACACCTTC. The encoded protein is CASSESNGLYYGYTF. The chain joins TRBV6-1 to TRBJ1-2; D is unresolved. Trimming stripped 2 bases from V and 3 bases from J, with 13 bases between. This CDR3 comprises 15 residues. The germline gives CDR1 MNHNS, CDR2 SASEGT.

The sample holds one count of this clone. This chain joins TRBV5-8 and TRBJ1-2; 8 bases align to TRBD1. Unmatched junction bases numbered 10, after V lost 2 bases and J lost 4 bases. There are 16 residues in the CDR3. Per the germline V gene, CDR1 is SGHTS and CDR2 is YDEGEE. CDR3 region: CASSFRGDRGFYGYTF. The CDR3 nucleotides read TGTGCCAGCAGCTTTAGAGGAGACAGGGGATTCTATGGCTACACCTTC.

This clone came up a few times. The chain carries TRBV9 and TRBJ2-5, with TRBD2 matching 10 bases. The CDR3 is 15 residues long. V lost 6 bases, J lost 0 bases, and 5 bases stayed unmatched. Germline CDR1 reads SGDLS; CDR2 reads YYNGEE. The CDR3 DNA reads TGTGCCAGCAACCTAGCGGGGGAGTACCAAGAGACCCAGTACTTC. This translates into CASNLAGEYQETQYF.

The J gene is TRBJ1-6, the V gene TRBV23-1; 7 bases are a match to TRBD1. TRBV23-1 has ORF status, its function being uncertain. J was trimmed by 8 bases and V by 3 bases; bases with no gene match: 7. The CDR3 contains 15 residues. DNA for the CDR3: TGCGCCAGCAGTCATCTCGACAGGGCGGATTCACCCCTCCACTTT. Translated, it gives CASSHLDRADSPLHF.